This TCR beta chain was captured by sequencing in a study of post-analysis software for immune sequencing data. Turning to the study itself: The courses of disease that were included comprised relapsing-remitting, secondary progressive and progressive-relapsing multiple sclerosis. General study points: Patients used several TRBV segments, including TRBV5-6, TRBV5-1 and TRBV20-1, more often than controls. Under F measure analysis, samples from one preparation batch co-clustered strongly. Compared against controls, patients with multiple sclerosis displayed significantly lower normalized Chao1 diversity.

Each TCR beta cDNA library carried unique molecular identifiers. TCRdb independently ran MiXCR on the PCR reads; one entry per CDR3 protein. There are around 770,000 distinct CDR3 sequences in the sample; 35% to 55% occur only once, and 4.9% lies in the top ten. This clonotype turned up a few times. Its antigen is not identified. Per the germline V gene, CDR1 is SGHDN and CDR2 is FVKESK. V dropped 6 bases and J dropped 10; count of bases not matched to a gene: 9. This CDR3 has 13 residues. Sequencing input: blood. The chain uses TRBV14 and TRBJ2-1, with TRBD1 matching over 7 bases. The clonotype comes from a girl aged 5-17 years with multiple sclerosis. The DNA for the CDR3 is TGTGCCAGCAGTCCCCTAAAGGGGGCCGAGCAGTTCTTC. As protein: CASSPLKGAEQFF.